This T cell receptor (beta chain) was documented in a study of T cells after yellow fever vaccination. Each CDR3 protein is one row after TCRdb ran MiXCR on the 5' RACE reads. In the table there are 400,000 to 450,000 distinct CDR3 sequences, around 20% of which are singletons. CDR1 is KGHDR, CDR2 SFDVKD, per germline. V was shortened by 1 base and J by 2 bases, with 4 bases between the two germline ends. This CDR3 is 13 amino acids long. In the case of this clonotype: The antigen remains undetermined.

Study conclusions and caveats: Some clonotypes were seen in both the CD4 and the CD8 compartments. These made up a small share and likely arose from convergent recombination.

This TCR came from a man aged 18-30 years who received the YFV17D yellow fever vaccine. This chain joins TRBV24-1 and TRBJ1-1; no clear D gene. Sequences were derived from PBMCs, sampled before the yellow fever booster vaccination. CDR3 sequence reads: CATSDFYNTEAFF. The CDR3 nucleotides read TGTGCCACCAGTGATTTTTATAACACTGAAGCTTTCTTT.